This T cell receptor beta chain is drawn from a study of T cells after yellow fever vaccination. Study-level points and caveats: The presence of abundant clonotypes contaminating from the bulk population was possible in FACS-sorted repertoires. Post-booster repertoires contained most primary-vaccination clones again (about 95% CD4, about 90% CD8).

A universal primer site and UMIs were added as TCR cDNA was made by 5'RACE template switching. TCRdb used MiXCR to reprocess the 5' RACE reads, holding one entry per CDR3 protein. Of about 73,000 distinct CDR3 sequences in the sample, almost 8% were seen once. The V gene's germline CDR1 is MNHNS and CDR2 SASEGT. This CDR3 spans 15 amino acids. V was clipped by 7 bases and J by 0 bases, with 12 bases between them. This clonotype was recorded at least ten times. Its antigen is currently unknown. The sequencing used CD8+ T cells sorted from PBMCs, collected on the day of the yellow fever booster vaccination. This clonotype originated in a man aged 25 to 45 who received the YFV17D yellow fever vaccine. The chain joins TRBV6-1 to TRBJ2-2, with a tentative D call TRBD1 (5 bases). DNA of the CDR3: TGTGCCAGCACCATGCAGGGCCCGAACACCGGGGAGCTGTTTTTT. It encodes CASTMQGPNTGELFF.